These 15 T cell receptor beta chains share one sample of origin, sequenced in a study of T cell changes during pregnancy in multiple sclerosis. The repertoire was sequenced with immunoSEQ multiplex PCR; TCRdb's copy has only in-frame clones and lacks some. The sample lists around 43,000 clones, about 90% occurring once. The specimen was CD4+ T cells from peripheral blood mononuclear cells, collected before pregnancy. The receptors originated from a female donor with multiple sclerosis, enrolled in a pregnancy study.

Only a few counts were recorded for this clone. The chain is built from TRBV19 and TRBJ2-3; 10 bases line up with TRBD2. The germline V gene has CDR1 LNHDA and CDR2 SQIVND (reference sequence). Losses at the gene ends were 8 bases for V and 3 bases for J; bases not matched to a gene: 5. The CDR3 consists of 14 residues. In DNA form, the CDR3 reads TGTGCCAGTGCTAGCGGGAGTATGACAGATACGCAGTATTTT. Its translation is CASASGSMTDTQYF.

V and J are TRBV7-2 and TRBJ2-1, with D maybe TRBD2 (6 bases). In germline, CDR1 is SGHTA, CDR2 FQGNSA. This CDR3 comprises 22 residues. With 0 bases removed from V and 0 bases from J, the gap between germline ends came to 27 bases. CDR3 in amino acids: CASSLALSGRPTGLSSYNEQFF. Here the CDR3 DNA reads TGTGCCAGCAGCTTAGCTTTGAGCGGCCGGCCTACGGGACTGAGCTCCTACAATGAGCAGTTCTTC.

The chain carries TRBV5-1 and TRBJ2-6; 10 bases fit TRBD1. The trim removed 3 bases at V and 0 bases at J, leaving 3 bases unmatched. The CDR3 is 17 amino acids. CDR1 SGHRS and CDR2 YFSETQ come from the germline V gene. CDR3 DNA sequence: TGCGCCAGCAGCTGGTGGACAGGGGGCTCTGGGGCCAACGTCCTGACTTTC. This gives the protein CASSWWTGGSGANVLTF.

The V and J genes are TRBV2 and TRBJ2-7; unclear D gene. CDR1 SNHLY and CDR2 FYNNEI come from the germline V gene. Deletions cut 6 bases from V and 5 bases from J, with 11 bases between. The CDR3 extends over 12 amino acids. The CDR3 reads CASSAMRNEQYF. CDR3 coding DNA: TGTGCCAGCAGCGCAATGAGGAACGAGCAGTACTTC.

The V and J genes are TRBV30 and TRBJ1-6; D may be TRBD1 (5 bases). The CDR3 consists of 15 residues. Trimming took off 2 bases at V and 9 bases at J, with 17 bases between the two ends. Germline V gives CDR1 GTSNPN, CDR2 SVGIG (reference sequence). CDR3 amino acids: CAWSPLVGGGSPLHF. The DNA of the CDR3 is TGTGCCTGGAGTCCATTAGTGGGGGGGGGTTCACCCCTCCACTTT.

The chain carries TRBV5-5 and TRBJ1-4; 8 nucleotides line up with TRBD1. The CDR3 runs 16 residues. Per germline, CDR1 SGHKS and CDR2 YYEKEE (reference sequence). V shed 0 bases and J 6 bases; nucleotides not matched to a gene: 7. The CDR3 region is CASSLAWGQDHEKLFF. The DNA for the CDR3 is TGTGCCAGCAGCTTGGCCTGGGGACAGGACCATGAAAAACTGTTTTTT.

This clone was found once. The chain employs TRBV9 and TRBJ2-1; 8 bases line up with TRBD2. V was clipped by 1 base and J by 0 bases; unmatched bases: 6. Germline V gives CDR1 SGDLS, CDR2 YYNGEE. This CDR3 is built from 17 residues. CDR3 in amino acids: CASSVWAGGSSYNEQFF. The CDR3 DNA reads TGTGCCAGCAGCGTATGGGCGGGAGGTAGCTCCTACAATGAGCAGTTCTTC.

The chain carries TRBV2 and TRBJ2-3, with D possibly matching TRBD1 (5 bases). Trimming left V 4 bases short and J 6 bases short, with 14 bases between. This CDR3 is built from 14 residues. Germline CDR1 is SNHLY and CDR2 is FYNNEI. CDR3 loop: CASSVQGASDTQYF. The CDR3 DNA sequence: TGTGCCAGCAGTGTGCAGGGCGCAAGCGATACGCAGTATTTT.

The rearrangement joins TRBV18 to TRBJ2-7, with TRBD2 matching over 7 bases. Germline-derived CDR1 and CDR2 are KGHSH and LQKENI. Germline trimming cut 3 bases from V and 3 bases from J; bases unmatched to any gene: 5. The length of the CDR3 is 14 residues. The CDR3 sequence is CASSPGGFYYEQYF. CDR3 DNA: TGTGCCAGCTCACCCGGGGGGTTTTACTACGAGCAGTACTTC.

The chain is built from TRBV2 and TRBJ2-2, with TRBD2 matching 9 bases. Unmatched junction bases numbered 0, after V lost 3 bases and J lost 1 base. Germline values: CDR1 SNHLY, CDR2 FYNNEI. CDR3 length equals 15 residues. The CDR3 loop reads CASSETSGNTGELFF. Written as DNA, the CDR3 is TGTGCCAGCAGTGAGACTAGCGGGAACACCGGGGAGCTGTTTTTT.

The J gene is TRBJ2-7, the V gene TRBV4-1; 7 bases fit TRBD2. CDR1 and CDR2 (germline): MGHRA, YSYEKL. The CDR3 extends over 17 amino acids. V lost 4 bases to trimming and J lost 0 bases; unmatched junction nucleotides: 12. CDR3 loop: CASSPSTTTSDSYEQYF. CDR3 sequence (DNA): TGCGCCAGCAGCCCCTCTACCACAACTAGCGACTCCTACGAGCAGTACTTC.

The J gene is TRBJ1-4, the V gene TRBV28, with 9 nucleotides matching TRBD1. The CDR3 has 17 residues. V lost 4 bases and J lost 8; bases outside the gene matches: 14. The germline V gene has CDR1 MDHEN and CDR2 SYDVKM. The CDR3: CASSSPGAGTGREKLFF. The CDR3 DNA reads TGTGCCAGCAGTTCACCAGGGGCGGGGACAGGGCGCGAAAAACTGTTTTTT. Based on the CDR3 plus reference TRBV28 and TRBJ1-4, the full variable domain is DVKVTQSSRYLVKRTGEKVFLECVQDMDHENMFWYRQDPGLGLRLIYFSYDVKMKEKGDIPEGYSVSREKKERFSLILESASTNQTSMYLCASSSPGAGTGREKLFFGSGTQLSVL.

The chain employs TRBV5-6 and TRBJ2-7; 7 positions agree with TRBD2. CDR1 is SGHDT and CDR2 is YYEEEE in the germline V gene. J lost 2 bases, V lost 4 bases, and 6 bases had no gene match. This CDR3 spans 14 amino acids. The CDR3 DNA follows: TGTGCCAGCAGCCTTCTAGCGGCGGCCTACGAGCAGTACTTC. Translation: CASSLLAAAYEQYF.

CDR3 in amino acids: CASTHRVRGSDTQYF. CDR3 nucleotides: TGTGCCAGCACCCACAGGGTTAGAGGTTCAGATACGCAGTATTTT. The chain employs TRBV27 and TRBJ2-3, with D possibly being TRBD1 (6 bases). Trimming left V 7 bases short and J 4 bases short, with 18 bases between. The CDR3 has 15 residues. Looked up from germline, CDR1 is MNHEY and CDR2 is SMNVEV (reference sequence).

The CDR3 protein is CASSQDPGGNYGYTF. In nucleotides, the CDR3 is TGTGCCAGCAGCCAAGATCCGGGGGGCAACTATGGCTACACCTTC. The chain combines TRBV4-2 with TRBJ1-2; a weak D match, TRBD1 (6 bases). The CDR3 is 15 amino acids. The germline V gene encodes CDR1 LGHNA and CDR2 YNFKEQ. The V end was cut by 0 bases, the J end by 2 bases, with 10 bases between.